This TCR beta chain came from a study of somatic mutations in cytotoxic T cells in rheumatoid arthritis. Some clones are missing from TCRdb's copy, which holds only in-frame ones; the method was immunoSEQ multiplex PCR. The sample has some 7,000 clones, 74% seen once. The CD4+ and CD8+ fractions came from positive magnetic bead selection and were purity-checked by flow cytometry. The germline CDR1 and CDR2 sequences are LNHDA and SQIVND (reference sequence). The CDR3 runs to 18 residues. V trimming: 8 bases; J trimming: 3 bases; junction bases outside the gene matches: 15. There are a few counts of this clone.

The receptor comes from an adult with rheumatoid arthritis. Sequencing was carried out using CD8+ T cells sorted from blood. The chain combines TRBV19 with TRBJ2-3, with 12 nucleotides matching TRBD1. This chain's CDR3 is CASSLAGQGAFGTDTQYF. CDR3 coding DNA: TGTGCCAGTTCCCTTGCGGGACAGGGGGCGTTCGGGACAGATACGCAGTATTTT.